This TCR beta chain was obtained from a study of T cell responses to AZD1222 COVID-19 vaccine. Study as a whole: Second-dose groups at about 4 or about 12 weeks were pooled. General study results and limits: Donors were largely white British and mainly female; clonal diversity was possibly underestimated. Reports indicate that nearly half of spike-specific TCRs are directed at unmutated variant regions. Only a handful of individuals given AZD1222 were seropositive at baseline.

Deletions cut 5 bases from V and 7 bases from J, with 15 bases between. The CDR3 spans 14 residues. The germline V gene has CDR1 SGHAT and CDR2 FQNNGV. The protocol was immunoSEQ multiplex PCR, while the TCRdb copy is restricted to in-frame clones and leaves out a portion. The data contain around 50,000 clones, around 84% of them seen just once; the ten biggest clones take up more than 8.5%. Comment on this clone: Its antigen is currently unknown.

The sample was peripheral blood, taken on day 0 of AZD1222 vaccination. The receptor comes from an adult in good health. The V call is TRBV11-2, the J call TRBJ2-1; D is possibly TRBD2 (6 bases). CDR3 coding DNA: TGTGCCAGCAGCCCACGGGACTCTTTGAATGAGCAGTTCTTC. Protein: CASSPRDSLNEQFF. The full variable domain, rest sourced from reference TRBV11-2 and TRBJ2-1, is EAGVAQSPRYKIIEKRQSVAFWCNPISGHATLYWYQQILGQGPKLLIQFQNNGVVDDSQLPKDRFSAERLKGVDSTLKIQPAKLEDSAVYLCASSPRDSLNEQFFGPGTRLTVL.